The clone carrying this T cell receptor (beta chain) was recorded many times. The germline V gene has CDR1 LGHDT and CDR2 YNNKEL (reference sequence). Trimming left V 3 bases short and J 0 bases short, with 12 bases between. The length of the CDR3 is 16 residues. These data come from a study of T cells in Graves' hyperthyroidism and ophthalmopathy. Researchers took RNA transcripts and amplified the TCR beta CDR3 regions from them. The HTBI primer set drove a first-round RT-PCR of the TCR CDR3. A single record per CDR3 protein comes from TCRdb applying MiXCR to the multiplex PCR reads. The repertoire holds 490,000 or so distinct CDR3 sequences, with roughly 16% as singletons.

Sequenced: blood. This clonotype originated in a woman in her twenties or thirties with Graves' ophthalmopathy. V usage is TRBV3-1 and J usage is TRBJ1-3, with D uncertain. CDR3 protein: CASSQNPGSSGNTIYF. CDR3 bases: TGTGCCAGCAGCCAGAACCCGGGAAGCTCTGGAAACACCATATATTTT.